The source of this TCR beta chain is a study of OX40 agonist ivuxolimab in advanced cancers. Study background: Patients' therapy was ivuxolimab, an antibody that acts as an agonist of OX40 (CD134). Dose-escalation patients were diagnosed with hepatocellular carcinoma, melanoma, renal cell cancer or head and neck cancer. Partial responses were achieved by three patients: one hepatocellular carcinoma, two cutaneous melanoma.

Produced via immunoSEQ multiplex PCR; TCRdb's table is partial and in-frame only. Here the sample spans more than 65,000 clones, approximately 78% being singletons. With respect to this clone: No antigen is known for it.

Study outcomes and limitations: CD4+ T cells averaged fewer expanded clones than CD8+ T cells.

The CDR3 is made up of 16 amino acids. Between the trimmed V and J ends, which lost 1 base and 5 bases, there was a span of 18 bases. CDR1 and CDR2 from the germline V gene are SGHDT and YYEEEE. The chain carries TRBV5-6 and TRBJ2-5; D possibly matches TRBD1 or TRBD2 (5 bases each). The material was CD4+ or CD8+ T cells sorted from blood, obtained in a trial of the OX40 agonist ivuxolimab. The clonotype was recovered from an adult with an advanced solid tumor such as melanoma, head and neck, liver or kidney cancer. The CDR3 loop reads CASSLLGEQVGETQYF. CDR3 in DNA: TGTGCCAGCAGCTTGCTGGGGGAACAGGTAGGGGAGACCCAGTACTTC.